This T cell receptor beta chain was profiled in a study of T cell responses to AZD1222 COVID-19 vaccine. Findings and caveats of the study: CD4 TCRs linked to vaccination spanned spike, dominating at 160-218 and 743-854.

Clones were sequenced by immunoSEQ multiplex PCR, and TCRdb holds only the in-frame ones, with some missing. Of over 150,000 clones listed, around 90% were seen once; the top ten hold 15% to 20%. Concerning this clone itself: Its antigen is still unknown.

The length of the CDR3 is 16 residues. With 3 bases clipped from V and 3 bases from J, the junction kept 7 bases outside the gene matches. Germline loops: CDR1 SGHRS, CDR2 YFSETQ. This specimen consisted of peripheral blood, obtained on day 0 of AZD1222 vaccination. The rearrangement joins TRBV5-1 to TRBJ2-3; 10 bases map to TRBD1. This receptor was identified in an adult in good health. The chain's CDR3 is CASSSQDRGRTDTQYF. CDR3 nucleotide sequence: TGCGCCAGCAGCTCTCAAGACAGGGGGCGTACAGATACGCAGTATTTT.